Listed below are T cell receptor beta chains from one sample, sequenced in a study of blood T cells in healthy people across ages. MiXCR was run by TCRdb on the 5' RACE reads, yielding one entry per CDR3 protein. The sample holds hundreds of thousands of distinct CDR3 sequences; roughly 31% are singletons and the top ten take 15% to 19%. Sequenced material: blood. Receptors were obtained from a woman over 75 in good health. CDR3s include the opening cysteine and the closing phenylalanine or tryptophan. The D gene is left open where the match is weak. Clone size appears in some rows only: once, few, many, or a class for an expanded clone.

D: NA; size: NA; J: TRBJ2-7; V: TRBV20-1; CDR3: CSAIDRPGSYEQYF; DNA: TGCAGTGCTATCGACAGGCCTGGGTCCTACGAGCAGTACTTC
D: NA; size: many; J: TRBJ2-7; V: TRBV10-2; CDR3: CASKPITGPGEQYF; DNA: TGCGCCAGCAAGCCAATCACTGGCCCGGGCGAGCAGTACTTC
D: NA; size: many; J: TRBJ1-5; V: TRBV18; CDR3: CASSPGGWYQPQHF; DNA: TGTGCCAGCTCACCAGGAGGATGGTATCAGCCCCAGCATTTT
D: NA; size: NA; J: TRBJ1-1; V: TRBV11-2; CDR3: CASSFVPVYTEAFF; DNA: TGTGCCAGCAGCTTCGTGCCTGTGTACACTGAAGCTTTCTTT
D: NA; size: NA; J: TRBJ1-5; V: TRBV18; CDR3: CASSRSRNQSQHF; DNA: TGTGCCAGCTCACGGTCCCGCAATCAGTCCCAGCATTTT
D: NA; size: many; J: TRBJ2-5; V: TRBV30; CDR3: CAWSPPTSGMETQYF; DNA: TGTGCCTGGAGTCCCCCCACTTCTGGAATGGAGACCCAGTACTTC
D: TRBD1; size: once; J: TRBJ2-3; V: TRBV28; CDR3: CASSPWTGTDTQYF; DNA: TGTGCCAGCAGTCCCTGGACAGGAACAGATACGCAGTATTTT
D: TRBD2; size: NA; J: TRBJ2-5; V: TRBV9; CDR3: CASSVTGTSGETQYF; DNA: TGTGCCAGCAGCGTTACCGGGACTAGCGGGGAGACCCAGTACTTC
D: NA; size: NA; J: TRBJ1-2; V: TRBV29-1; CDR3: CSVEWSYGYTF; DNA: TGCAGCGTTGAGTGGAGCTATGGCTACACCTTC
D: NA; size: NA; J: TRBJ1-5; V: TRBV7-2; CDR3: CASNEGGVRQPQHF; DNA: TGTGCCAGCAACGAAGGGGGTGTCCGTCAGCCCCAGCATTTT
D: NA; size: many; J: TRBJ1-5; V: TRBV12-3/TRBV12-4; CDR3: CASSARDVTYQPQHF; DNA: TGTGCCAGCAGTGCCCGGGACGTTACCTACCAGCCCCAGCATTTT
D: NA; size: many; J: TRBJ2-1; V: TRBV7-7; CDR3: CASSMGRLTYNEQFF; DNA: TGTGCCAGCAGCATGGGGCGGTTAACCTACAATGAGCAGTTCTTC
D: TRBD1; size: few; J: TRBJ1-5; V: TRBV28; CDR3: CASTLQGSPSKPQHF; DNA: TGTGCCAGCACCTTACAGGGGTCCCCGAGTAAGCCCCAGCATTTT
D: NA; size: few; J: TRBJ2-7; V: TRBV3-1; CDR3: CASSQVGEQYF; DNA: TGTGCCAGCAGCCAAGTGGGGGAGCAGTACTTC
D: NA; size: many; J: TRBJ1-2; V: TRBV10-3; CDR3: CAIRSGTENGYTF; DNA: TGTGCCATCAGAAGCGGGACGGAGAATGGCTACACCTTC
D: NA; size: many; J: TRBJ1-4; V: TRBV18; CDR3: CASSPFLQGSEATNEKLFF; DNA: TGTGCCAGCTCACCATTTCTGCAGGGGTCGGAAGCAACTAATGAAAAACTGTTTTTT
D: NA; size: many; J: TRBJ1-5; V: TRBV7-2; CDR3: CASSPSRGQGQPQHF; DNA: TGTGCCAGCAGCCCGAGTCGGGGGCAGGGTCAGCCCCAGCATTTT
D: NA; size: NA; J: TRBJ1-2; V: TRBV2; CDR3: CTSSGNNYGYTF; DNA: TGTACCAGCAGTGGCAATAACTATGGCTACACCTTC
D: NA; size: once; J: TRBJ2-1; V: TRBV7-2; CDR3: CASSLEDWNNEQFF; DNA: TGTGCCAGCAGCTTAGAGGACTGGAACAATGAGCAGTTCTTC
D: NA; size: many; J: TRBJ1-2; V: TRBV7-2; CDR3: CASSLALTARQVDGYTF; DNA: TGTGCCAGCAGCTTAGCGCTAACAGCCCGCCAGGTGGATGGCTACACCTTC
D: NA; size: few; J: TRBJ1-2; V: TRBV30; CDR3: CAWTPMGGNGYTF; DNA: TGTGCCTGGACCCCAATGGGGGGGAATGGCTACACCTTC
D: TRBD1; size: NA; J: TRBJ1-6; V: TRBV6-5; CDR3: CASSYKGAGRGGNSPLHF; DNA: TGTGCCAGCAGTTACAAGGGGGCGGGCAGGGGTGGAAATTCACCCCTCCACTTT
D: NA; size: NA; J: TRBJ2-2; V: TRBV27; CDR3: CASGPGADTGELFF; DNA: TGTGCCAGCGGCCCGGGGGCCGACACCGGGGAGCTGTTTTTT
D: NA; size: many; J: TRBJ1-5; V: TRBV20-1; CDR3: CSAREGAGWNQPQHF; DNA: TGCAGTGCTAGAGAAGGGGCAGGGTGGAATCAGCCCCAGCATTTT
D: TRBD2; size: many; J: TRBJ2-7; V: TRBV7-9; CDR3: CASSSARGRRTSGYEQYF; DNA: TGTGCCAGCAGCTCAGCGAGGGGACGGAGGACTAGCGGCTACGAGCAGTACTTC
D: TRBD2; size: many; J: TRBJ2-3; V: TRBV7-2; CDR3: CASSFSVLAGGPTDTQYF; DNA: TGTGCCAGCAGCTTTAGTGTACTAGCGGGGGGGCCCACAGATACGCAGTATTTT
D: NA; size: many; J: TRBJ1-2; V: TRBV20-1; CDR3: CSASPRPEIGYGYTF; DNA: TGCAGTGCTAGCCCAAGGCCCGAGATAGGCTATGGCTACACCTTC
D: TRBD1; size: NA; J: TRBJ2-3; V: TRBV4-3; CDR3: CASSQYYRDRVTDTQYF; DNA: TGCGCCAGCAGCCAATACTACCGGGACAGGGTGACAGATACGCAGTATTTT
D: TRBD2; size: NA; J: TRBJ2-1; V: TRBV29-1; CDR3: CSVRTSGYNEQFF; DNA: TGCAGCGTGCGGACTAGCGGGTACAACGAGCAGTTCTTC
D: NA; size: NA; J: TRBJ2-3; V: TRBV7-9; CDR3: CASSFGLTPVTDTQYF; DNA: TGTGCCAGCAGCTTCGGGCTAACTCCCGTCACAGATACGCAGTATTTT
D: TRBD1; size: many; J: TRBJ2-5; V: TRBV15; CDR3: CATSSGAGGKETQYF; DNA: TGTGCCACCAGCAGTGGGGCAGGGGGTAAGGAGACCCAGTACTTC
D: NA; size: NA; J: TRBJ2-5; V: TRBV20-1; CDR3: CSATPYGETQYF; DNA: TGCAGTGCTACCCCTTACGGAGAGACCCAGTACTTC
D: TRBD2; size: many; J: TRBJ2-1; V: TRBV5-1; CDR3: CASSWAAGGAHNEQFF; DNA: TGCGCCAGCAGCTGGGCCGCCGGGGGGGCACACAATGAGCAGTTCTTC
D: NA; size: NA; J: TRBJ1-2; V: TRBV10-3; CDR3: CAISRNPEGGAWGYTF; DNA: TGTGCCATCAGCCGCAACCCTGAGGGGGGGGCCTGGGGCTACACCTTC
D: NA; size: NA; J: TRBJ1-1; V: TRBV5-6; CDR3: CASTDTGTEAFF; DNA: TGTGCCAGCACAGACACGGGAACTGAAGCTTTCTTT
D: NA; size: few; J: TRBJ1-1; V: TRBV30; CDR3: CACDPEDTEAFF; DNA: TGTGCCTGCGACCCGGAGGACACTGAAGCTTTCTTT
D: NA; size: many; J: TRBJ2-6; V: TRBV7-3; CDR3: CASSPRATPGANVLTF; DNA: TGTGCCAGCAGCCCCCGGGCCACCCCTGGGGCCAACGTCCTGACTTTC
D: NA; size: many; J: TRBJ2-1; V: TRBV3-1; CDR3: CASSQDPLGNEQFF; DNA: TGTGCCAGCAGCCAAGACCCCTTAGGGAATGAGCAGTTCTTC
D: NA; size: NA; J: TRBJ2-5; V: TRBV3-1; CDR3: CASSGPALTRRNSIVETQYF; DNA: TGTGCCAGCAGCGGACCTGCACTGACTAGACGGAACTCCATTGTAGAGACCCAGTACTTC
D: NA; size: many; J: TRBJ2-1; V: TRBV27; CDR3: CASSSPGQPYNEQFF; DNA: TGTGCCAGCAGCTCTCCGGGACAACCTTACAATGAGCAGTTCTTC
D: NA; size: few; J: TRBJ2-1; V: TRBV5-1; CDR3: CASSLRTGALNEQFF; DNA: TGCGCCAGCAGCTTACGAACGGGAGCCCTGAATGAGCAGTTCTTC
D: TRBD2; size: NA; J: TRBJ2-1; V: TRBV5-1; CDR3: CASSLDGAGGREQFF; DNA: TGCGCCAGCAGCTTGGATGGAGCGGGGGGGCGTGAGCAGTTCTTC
D: NA; size: many; J: TRBJ1-2; V: TRBV30; CDR3: CAWSVGQGNYGYTF; DNA: TGTGCCTGGAGTGTGGGCCAGGGAAACTATGGCTACACCTTC